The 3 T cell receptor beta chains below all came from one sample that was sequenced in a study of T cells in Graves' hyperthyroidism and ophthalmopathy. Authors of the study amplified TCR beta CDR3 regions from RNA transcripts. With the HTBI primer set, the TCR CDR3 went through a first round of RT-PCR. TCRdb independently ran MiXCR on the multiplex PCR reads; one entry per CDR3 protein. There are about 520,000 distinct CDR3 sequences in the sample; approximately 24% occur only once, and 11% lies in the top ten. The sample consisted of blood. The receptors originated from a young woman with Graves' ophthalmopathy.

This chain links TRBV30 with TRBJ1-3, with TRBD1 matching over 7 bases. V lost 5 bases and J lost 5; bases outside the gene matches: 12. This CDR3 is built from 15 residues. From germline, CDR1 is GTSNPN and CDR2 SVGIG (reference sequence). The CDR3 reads CAWWDSAVGRNTIYF. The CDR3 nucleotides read TGTGCCTGGTGGGACAGCGCGGTAGGGCGAAACACCATATATTTT.

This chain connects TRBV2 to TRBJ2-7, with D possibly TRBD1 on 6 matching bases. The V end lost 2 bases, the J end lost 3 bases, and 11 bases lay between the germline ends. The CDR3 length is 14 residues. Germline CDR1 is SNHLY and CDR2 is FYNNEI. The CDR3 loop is CASSELLGHYEQYF. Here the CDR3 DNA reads TGTGCCAGCAGTGAACTTTTGGGACACTACGAGCAGTACTTC.

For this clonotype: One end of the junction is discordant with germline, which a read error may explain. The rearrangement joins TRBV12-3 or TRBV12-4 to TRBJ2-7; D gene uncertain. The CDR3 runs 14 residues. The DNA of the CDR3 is TGTGCCAGCAGTTTAGTCTCCGCCCCCTACAAGCAGTACTTC. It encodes CASSLVSAPYKQYF.